The 6 T cell receptor beta chains reported below all come from one sample, sequenced in a study of CD8 T cells in Susac syndrome (dated by TCRdb to the late 2010s). Libraries came from the immunoSEQ multiplex PCR assay. RNA was extracted using the RNeasy kit, and about 0.5 to 1 microgram was reverse transcribed with random hexamers. TCRdb passed the public sequencing reads through fastp at Q25 and MiXCR, retaining productive beta sequences. Entries that share a CDR3 protein sequence are merged under the most common genes and DNA. Within this sample are around 160,000 distinct CDR3 sequences, with about 95% of them counted one time only. 0.13% to 0.15% of the sample is in the top ten clones. The sequenced material came from CD4+ T cells from PBMCs. These receptor sequences come from a human donor in good health.

J is TRBJ1-1 and V is TRBV16; D is possibly TRBD1 (6 bases). Trimming removed 5 bases at V and 5 bases at J, with 9 bases between. CDR1 KGHSY and CDR2 FQNENV come from the germline V gene. The CDR3 extends over 12 amino acids. The CDR3 DNA is TGTGCCAGCAGCTACAGGGATACTGAAGCTTTCTTT. Residues: CASSYRDTEAFF. Variable domain in full (rest from reference TRBV16 and TRBJ1-1): GEEVAQTPKHLVRGEGQKAKLYCAPIKGHSYVFWYQQVLKNEFKFLISFQNENVFDETGMPKERFSAKCLPNSPCSLEIQATKLEDSAVYFCASSYRDTEAFFGQGTRLTVV.

The chain combines TRBV3-1 with TRBJ2-1, with unresolved D. Germline loops: CDR1 LGHDT, CDR2 YNNKEL (reference sequence). The CDR3 is 12 amino acids. The V end lost 2 bases, the J end lost 4 bases, and 3 bases lay between the germline ends. The CDR3 loop is CASSQSYNEQFF. CDR3 in DNA: TGTGCCAGCAGCCAATCTTACAATGAGCAGTTCTTC.

The chain uses TRBV9 and TRBJ1-6; D not resolved. The length of the CDR3 is 12 residues. Germline CDR1 is SGDLS and CDR2 is YYNGEE. V dropped 6 bases and J dropped 9 bases, with 10 bases sitting between them. The chain's CDR3 is CASTREGSPLHF. The CDR3 DNA sequence: TGTGCCAGCACCCGCGAGGGTTCACCCCTCCACTTT.

V gene TRBV9 combines with J gene TRBJ1-2; tentative D call: TRBD1 (5 bases). Germline V gene lookup returns CDR1 SGDLS and CDR2 YYNGEE. V lost 3 bases and J 4 bases, leaving 16 bases between the germline ends. CDR3 size: 15 residues. As DNA, the CDR3 is TGTGCCAGCAGCGCCGGACACGTGGGAGGCTATGGCTACACCTTC. Its protein is CASSAGHVGGYGYTF.

The chain has TRBV15 and TRBJ1-1; 7 bases fit TRBD1. The CDR3 covers 13 residues. V gave up 3 bases and J gave up 7 bases; unmatched junction bases: 5. Germline V gene sequence: CDR1 LNHNV, CDR2 YYDKDF (reference sequence). The CDR3 DNA reads TGTGCCACCAGCAGCCGGGGGACAGTTGAAGCTTTCTTT. Its translation is CATSSRGTVEAFF. Combining the CDR3 with reference TRBV15 and TRBJ1-1 gives the whole variable domain DAMVIQNPRYQVTQFGKPVTLSCSQTLNHNVMYWYQQKSSQAPKLLFHYYDKDFNNEADTPDNFQSRRPNTSFCFLDIRSPGLGDTAMYLCATSSRGTVEAFFGQGTRLTVV.

The rearrangement links TRBV20-1 to TRBJ2-7; D could derive from TRBD1 or TRBD2 (6 bases each). Germline CDR1 is DFQATT and CDR2 is SNEGSKA (reference sequence). V was clipped by 3 bases and J by 0 bases, with 15 bases between them. The length of the CDR3 is 15 residues. CDR3 region: CSARAGQKLSYEQYF. The CDR3, as DNA: TGCAGTGCTAGGGCGGGACAAAAGCTCTCCTACGAGCAGTACTTC.